This TCR beta chain was captured in a study of blood T cell repertoires in COVID-19. Study overall: Specimens from acute and convalescent COVID-19 originated in the United States, Italy and Spain. T cells, B-cell-depleted T cells, or PBMCs provided the cDNA or gDNA that served as material.

V lost 3 bases and J lost 13; bases outside the gene matches: 10. The CDR3 has 13 residues. Source study methods: Estimation of nucleated cell counts was performed using reference gene primer amplification. The table came from immunoSEQ multiplex PCR; TCRdb's copy has only in-frame clones and leaves some out. Clone size and the V and J calls come from that table; the DNA yielded D and trimming. The sample lists around 150,000 clones, 86% occurring once. The sequence derives from a man between 65 and 85 years old with acute or convalescent COVID-19. The sequencing input was peripheral blood. The V and J genes are TRBV23-1 and TRBJ1-2, with 8 bases lining up with TRBD1. TRBV23-1 is classed as an ORF, of uncertain function. CDR3 residues: CASSHPQTGVCTF. The CDR3 region has the DNA TGCGCCAGCAGTCACCCTCAGACAGGGGTCTGCACCTTC.